This TCR beta chain is from a study of blood T cell repertoires in COVID-19. Across the study: PBMCs, B-cell-depleted T cells, or T cells were the source of the cDNA or gDNA that made up the material.

Germline V lookup: CDR1 GTSNPN, CDR2 SVGIG (reference sequence). This CDR3 comprises 14 residues. Trimming removed 8 bases from V and 4 bases from J; junction bases left unmatched: 6. Membership in each cohort depended on participant-reported clinical history. Per the original methods: The assay estimated nucleated cells by amplifying reference gene primers. Only in-frame clones appear in the TCRdb table, and some are missing; sequencing was by immunoSEQ multiplex PCR. The DNA was the basis for D and trimming; V, J and clone size are from that table. The table has about 150,000 clones, approximately 87% seen once.

This receptor was taken from a woman aged 30 to 39 with acute COVID-19. This chain links TRBV30 with TRBJ2-1, with 12 bases matching TRBD1. The source material was PBMCs or T cells enriched from blood (not recorded which). The CDR3 reads CAGGDRGLYNEQFF. In nucleotides, the CDR3 is TGTGCCGGCGGGGACAGGGGGCTGTACAATGAGCAGTTCTTC.